The TCR beta chain described here comes from a study of beta chain features in type 1 diabetes. On the study more broadly: There was similarity between patients and healthy donors in age, gender and cell yields.

Whole-study results and caveats: When Type 1 diabetes patients were examined, their TCRB CDR3s proved moderately but significantly shorter in all four CD4+ subsets.

Expressed TCRB transcripts got sequenced, as all isolated RNA was reverse transcribed. Data came from immunoSEQ multiplex PCR; TCRdb stores just in-frame clones and leaves some out. The data show around 140,000 clones, with about 13% seen just once and 1.3% held by the top ten. Looked up from germline, CDR1 is SGHTS and CDR2 is YDEGEE. V was cut by 9 bases and J by 1 base, with 7 bases left in between. The CDR3 is 11 amino acids. There are a few counts of this clone. Its cognate antigen is unknown. The chain couples TRBV5-8 to TRBJ1-1, with a weak D call TRBD1 (5 bases). Sequencing input: central memory CD4+ T cells from blood. This TCR was sampled from a man younger than 35 with type 1 diabetes. For the CDR3, the DNA is TGTGCCACTCAGGGGAACACTGAAGCTTTCTTT. It codes for CATQGNTEAFF. Looking up the rest from reference TRBV5-8 and TRBJ1-1 gives the full variable domain: EAGVTQSPTHLIKTRGQQATLRCSPISGHTSVYWYQQALGLGLQFLLWYDEGEERNRGNFPPRFSGRQFPNYSSELNVNALELEDSALYLCATQGNTEAFFGQGTRLTVV.